This TCR beta chain comes out of a study of blood T cell repertoires in COVID-19 (dated by TCRdb to about 2020). For context, the study as a whole: The collaborator samples originated in the United States, Italy and Spain and spanned the acute and convalescent phases of COVID-19. A de-identified subject ID, COVID-19 status, age in years and sex were almost always included in the sample metadata. The repertoires were released in a freely available public database intended as a resource for research on the immune response to SARS-CoV-2. The prospective study material was composed of cDNA or gDNA derived from T cells, B-cell-depleted T cells, or PBMCs. Subjects who had been exposed to COVID-19, were actively infected with it, or had recovered from it provided the deeply sampled blood TCRbeta repertoires that made up the dataset. The samples were drawn from two sources: the first 160 participants of the ongoing ImmuneRACE study, and over 1,000 subjects contributed by 6 global collaborators. Where available, HLA class I and class II types were obtained from metadata supplied by the sample provider rather than from assay-based typing.

Note on this clone: The clone's antigen remains unknown. Nothing much larger sits one base from this clone, and base qualities are not available.

What the study reported, not specific to this receptor: How much clinical and demographic metadata was included differed by source and by participant, and the metadata was provided uncurated.

The immunoSEQ Assay, a bias-controlled multiplex PCR, was used to amplify TCRbeta CDR3 regions from genomic DNA. As for how the authors treated the data: The number of nucleated cells in each sample was estimated by amplification of reference gene primers within the assay. To quantify the absolute abundance of each unique TCRbeta CDR3 rearrangement, sequence reads were collapsed and filtered. For each sample, productive Simpson clonality was calculated by taking the square root of Simpson's diversity index across productive rearrangements. TCRdb stores this immuneACCESS table with in-frame sequences only. Part of the clones is absent; in the studies checked, under half of the shortfall reflects unresolved V genes, and no reason is known for the rest. V and J calls plus clone size are reproduced from that table; the DNA served to infer D and trimming. This sample has around 160,000 clones in its table, and around 80% of those were observed once. Nearly 15% of the sample belongs to the ten largest clones.

From its cysteine to its phenylalanine, the CDR3 spans 15 amino acids. The read is trimmed to its CDR3 DNA, 45 bases read in frame from base 1. Cut back by 8 bases and 4 bases, the V and J ends lie 20 bases apart. Sequences MGHDK (CDR1) and SYGVNS (CDR2) are obtained from the germline V gene. Each collaborating institution followed its own protocols to collect whole blood in K2EDTA tubes. For TCRbeta analysis, collaborators shipped samples as frozen whole blood, isolated PBMCs, or DNA extracted from either of those sample types. Sequencing was done on a sample of peripheral blood. The sequence came from a human donor with acute or convalescent COVID-19. The donor label of this sample is uncertain. Recombination joined TRBV25-1 with TRBJ2-5, and TRBD1 may be the D gene, going by 5 matching bases. The CDR3 corresponds to CASVSLQGSSETQYF. The nucleotide sequence reads TGTGCCAGCGTGTCCCTGCAGGGTAGTTCAGAGACCCAGTACTTC.